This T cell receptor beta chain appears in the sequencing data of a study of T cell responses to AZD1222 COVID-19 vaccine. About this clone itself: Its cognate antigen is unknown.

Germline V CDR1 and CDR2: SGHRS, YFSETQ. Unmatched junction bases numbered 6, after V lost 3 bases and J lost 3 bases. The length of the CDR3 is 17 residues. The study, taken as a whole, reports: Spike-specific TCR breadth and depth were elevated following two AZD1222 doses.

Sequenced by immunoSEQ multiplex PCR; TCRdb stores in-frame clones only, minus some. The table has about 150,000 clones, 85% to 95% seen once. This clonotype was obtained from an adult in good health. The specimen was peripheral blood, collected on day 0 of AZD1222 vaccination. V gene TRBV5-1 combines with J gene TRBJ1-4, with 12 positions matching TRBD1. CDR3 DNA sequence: TGCGCCAGCAGCTACGGGACAGGGGGCAAGGCTAATGAAAAACTGTTTTTT. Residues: CASSYGTGGKANEKLFF.